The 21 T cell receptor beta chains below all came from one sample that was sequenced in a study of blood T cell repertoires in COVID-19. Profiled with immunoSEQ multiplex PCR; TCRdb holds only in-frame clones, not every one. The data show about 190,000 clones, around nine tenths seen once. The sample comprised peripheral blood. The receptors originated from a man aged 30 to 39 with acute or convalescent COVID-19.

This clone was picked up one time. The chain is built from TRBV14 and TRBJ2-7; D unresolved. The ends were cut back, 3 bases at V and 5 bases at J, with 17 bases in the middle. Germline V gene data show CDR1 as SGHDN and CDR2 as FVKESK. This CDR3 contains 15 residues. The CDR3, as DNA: TGTGCCAGCAGCCATTTTCGCGGCGAGTGGAACGAGCAGTACTTC. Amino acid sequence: CASSHFRGEWNEQYF.

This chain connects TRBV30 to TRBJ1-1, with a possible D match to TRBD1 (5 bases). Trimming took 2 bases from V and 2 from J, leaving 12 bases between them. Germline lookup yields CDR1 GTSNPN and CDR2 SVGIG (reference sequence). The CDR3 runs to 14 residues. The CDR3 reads CAWSSYTGNTEAFF. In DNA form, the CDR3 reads TGTGCCTGGAGTTCATATACAGGAAACACTGAAGCTTTCTTT.

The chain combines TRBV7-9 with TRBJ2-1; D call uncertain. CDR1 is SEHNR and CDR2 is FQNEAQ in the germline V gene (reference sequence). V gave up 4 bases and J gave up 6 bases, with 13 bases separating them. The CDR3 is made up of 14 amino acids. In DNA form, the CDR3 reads TGTGCCAGCAGCTCTAACACACTAATCAATGAGCAGTTCTTC. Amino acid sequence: CASSSNTLINEQFF.

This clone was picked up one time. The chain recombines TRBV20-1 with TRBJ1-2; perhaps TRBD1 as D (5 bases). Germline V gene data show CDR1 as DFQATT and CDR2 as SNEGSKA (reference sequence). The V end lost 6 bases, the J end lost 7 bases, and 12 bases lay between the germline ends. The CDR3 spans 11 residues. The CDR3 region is CSAPRTSGYTF. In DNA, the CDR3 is TGCAGTGCCCCGAGGACAAGTGGCTACACCTTC.

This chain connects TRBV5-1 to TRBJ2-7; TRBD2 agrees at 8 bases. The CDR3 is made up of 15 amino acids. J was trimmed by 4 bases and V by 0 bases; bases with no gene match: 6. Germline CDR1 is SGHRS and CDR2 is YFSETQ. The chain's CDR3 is CASSLEVVAGYEQYF. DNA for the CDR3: TGCGCCAGCAGCTTGGAGGTTGTAGCGGGGTACGAGCAGTACTTC. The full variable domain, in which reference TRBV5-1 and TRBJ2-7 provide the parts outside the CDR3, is KAGVTQTPRYLIKTRGQQVTLSCSPISGHRSVSWYQQTPGQGLQFLFEYFSETQRNKGNFPGRFSGRQFSNSRSEMNVSTLELGDSALYLCASSLEVVAGYEQYFGPGTRLTVT.

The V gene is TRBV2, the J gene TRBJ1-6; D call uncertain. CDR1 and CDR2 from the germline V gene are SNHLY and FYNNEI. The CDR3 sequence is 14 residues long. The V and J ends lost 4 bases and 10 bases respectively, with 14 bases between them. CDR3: CASSALEGMSPLHF. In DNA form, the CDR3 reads TGTGCCAGCAGTGCCCTCGAGGGTATGTCACCCCTCCACTTT.

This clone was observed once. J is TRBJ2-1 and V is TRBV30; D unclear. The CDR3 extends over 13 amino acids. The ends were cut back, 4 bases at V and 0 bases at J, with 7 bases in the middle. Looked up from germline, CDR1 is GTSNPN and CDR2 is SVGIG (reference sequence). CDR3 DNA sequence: TGTGCCTGGATGGGCAGCTCCTACAATGAGCAGTTCTTC. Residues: CAWMGSSYNEQFF.

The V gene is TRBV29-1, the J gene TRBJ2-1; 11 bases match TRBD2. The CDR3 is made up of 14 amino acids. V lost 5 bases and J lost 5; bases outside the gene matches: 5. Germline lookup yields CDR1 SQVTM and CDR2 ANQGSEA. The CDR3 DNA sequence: TGCAGCGTTACGAGACTAGCGGGAAACAATGAGCAGTTCTTC. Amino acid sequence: CSVTRLAGNNEQFF.

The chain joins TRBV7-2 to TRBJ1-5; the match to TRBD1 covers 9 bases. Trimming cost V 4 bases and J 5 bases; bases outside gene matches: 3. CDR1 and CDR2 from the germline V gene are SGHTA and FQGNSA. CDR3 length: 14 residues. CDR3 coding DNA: TGTGCCAGCAGCTCAGGGACAGGGCATCAGCCCCAGCATTTT. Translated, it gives CASSSGTGHQPQHF. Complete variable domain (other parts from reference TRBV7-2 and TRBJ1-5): GAGVSQSPSNKVTEKGKDVELRCDPISGHTALYWYRQSLGQGLEFLIYFQGNSAPDKSGLPSDRFSAERTGGSVSTLTIQRTQQEDSAVYLCASSSGTGHQPQHFGDGTRLSIL.

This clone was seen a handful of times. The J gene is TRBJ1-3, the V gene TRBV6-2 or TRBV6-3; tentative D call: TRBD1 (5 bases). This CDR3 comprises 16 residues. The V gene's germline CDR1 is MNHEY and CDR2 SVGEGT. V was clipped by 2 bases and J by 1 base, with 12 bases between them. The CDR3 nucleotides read TGTGCCAGCAGTTACCGCGGGGCTCCGTCTGGAAACACCATATATTTT. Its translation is CASSYRGAPSGNTIYF.

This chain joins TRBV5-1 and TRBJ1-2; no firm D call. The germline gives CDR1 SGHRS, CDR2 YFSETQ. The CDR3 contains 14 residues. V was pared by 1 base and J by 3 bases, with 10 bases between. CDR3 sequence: CASSLLVNDYGYTF. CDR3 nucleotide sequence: TGCGCCAGCAGCTTGTTAGTAAATGACTATGGCTACACCTTC.

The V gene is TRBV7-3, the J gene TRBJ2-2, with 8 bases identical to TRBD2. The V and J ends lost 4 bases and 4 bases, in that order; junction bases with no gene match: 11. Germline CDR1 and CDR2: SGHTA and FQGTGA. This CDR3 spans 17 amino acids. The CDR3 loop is CASSSYRGGAGTGELFF. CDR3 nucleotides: TGTGCCAGCAGCTCCTACCGGGGGGGGGCTGGCACCGGGGAGCTGTTTTTT.

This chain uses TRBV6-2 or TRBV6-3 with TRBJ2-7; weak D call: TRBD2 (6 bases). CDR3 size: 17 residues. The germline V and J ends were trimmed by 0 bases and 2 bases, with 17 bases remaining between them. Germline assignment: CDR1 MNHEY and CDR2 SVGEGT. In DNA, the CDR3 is TGTGCCAGCAGTTACTCGACCACGGGGGTATTGGCCTACGAGCAGTACTTC. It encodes CASSYSTTGVLAYEQYF.

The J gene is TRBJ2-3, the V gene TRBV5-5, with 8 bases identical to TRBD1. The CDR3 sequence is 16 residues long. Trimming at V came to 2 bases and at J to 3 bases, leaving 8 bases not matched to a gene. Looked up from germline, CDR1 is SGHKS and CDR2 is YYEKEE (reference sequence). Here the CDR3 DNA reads TGTGCCAGCAGCTTTGTGAGGACAGGGAGGACAGATACGCAGTATTTT. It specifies CASSFVRTGRTDTQYF.

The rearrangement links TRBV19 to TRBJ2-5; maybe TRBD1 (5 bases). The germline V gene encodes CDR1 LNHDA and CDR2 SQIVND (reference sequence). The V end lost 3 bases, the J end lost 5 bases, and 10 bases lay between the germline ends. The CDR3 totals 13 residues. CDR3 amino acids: CASSMAGLETQYF. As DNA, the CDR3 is TGTGCCAGTAGTATGGCAGGGCTGGAGACCCAGTACTTC.

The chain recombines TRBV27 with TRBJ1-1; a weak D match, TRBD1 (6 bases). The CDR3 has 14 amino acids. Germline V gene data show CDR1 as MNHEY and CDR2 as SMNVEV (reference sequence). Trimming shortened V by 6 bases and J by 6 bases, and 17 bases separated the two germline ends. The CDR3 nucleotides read TGTGCCAGCAGGGCACAGGGCCGGGAACCTGAAGCTTTCTTT. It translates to CASRAQGREPEAFF.

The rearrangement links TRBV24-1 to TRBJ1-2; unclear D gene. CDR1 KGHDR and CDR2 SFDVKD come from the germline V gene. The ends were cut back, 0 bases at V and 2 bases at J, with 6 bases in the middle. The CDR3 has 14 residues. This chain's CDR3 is CATSDLSRNYGYTF. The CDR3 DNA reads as TGTGCCACCAGTGATTTGTCCAGGAACTATGGCTACACCTTC.

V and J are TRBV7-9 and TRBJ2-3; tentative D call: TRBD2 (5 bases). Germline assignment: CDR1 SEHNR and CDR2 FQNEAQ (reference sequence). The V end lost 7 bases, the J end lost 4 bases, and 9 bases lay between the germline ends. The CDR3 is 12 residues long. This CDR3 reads CASTLASDTQYF. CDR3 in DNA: TGTGCCAGCACTCTAGCATCAGATACGCAGTATTTT.

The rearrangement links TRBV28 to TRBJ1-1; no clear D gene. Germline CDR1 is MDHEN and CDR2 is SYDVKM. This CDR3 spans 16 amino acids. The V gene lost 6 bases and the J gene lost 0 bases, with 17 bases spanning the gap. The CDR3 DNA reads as TGTGCCAGCAGACCCGAATGGGGAGAGGTGAACACTGAAGCTTTCTTT. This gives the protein CASRPEWGEVNTEAFF. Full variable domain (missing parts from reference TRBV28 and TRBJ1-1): DVKVTQSSRYLVKRTGEKVFLECVQDMDHENMFWYRQDPGLGLRLIYFSYDVKMKEKGDIPEGYSVSREKKERFSLILESASTNQTSMYLCASRPEWGEVNTEAFFGQGTRLTVV.

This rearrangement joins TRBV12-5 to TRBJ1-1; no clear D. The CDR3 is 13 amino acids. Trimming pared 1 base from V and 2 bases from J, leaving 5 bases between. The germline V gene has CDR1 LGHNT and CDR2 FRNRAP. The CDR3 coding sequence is TGTGCTAGTGGTTTGGACAGAAACACTGAAGCTTTCTTT. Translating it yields CASGLDRNTEAFF.

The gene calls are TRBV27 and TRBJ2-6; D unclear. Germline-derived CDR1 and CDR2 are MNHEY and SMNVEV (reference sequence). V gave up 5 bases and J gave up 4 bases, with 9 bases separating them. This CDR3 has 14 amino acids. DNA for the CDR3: TGTGCCAGCAGTCTTCTCTCCGGGGCCAACGTCCTGACTTTC. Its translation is CASSLLSGANVLTF.